This T cell receptor (beta chain) emerged from a study of cytomegalovirus exposure and HLA in healthy donors. Study findings and constraints: Reports indicate that TCR beta sequences accurately predicted the HLA-A and HLA-B alleles of most subjects.

The PCR had 60 Vbeta and 13 Jbeta primers. Generated by immunoSEQ multiplex PCR, the TCRdb table keeps only in-frame clones and is missing some. The sample has about 140,000 clones, approximately 70% seen once. Remarks on this clone: What it recognizes is unknown.

The CDR3 totals 19 residues. The V segment lost 1 base and the J segment 3 bases; nucleotides outside the gene matches: 7. Germline CDR1 SNHLY, CDR2 FYNNEI. The sequenced material came from PBMCs. This TCR derives from a woman aged 60-75 years in good health and CMV-seronegative. V gene TRBV2 combines with J gene TRBJ2-1; TRBD2 matches at 15 bases. CDR3 sequence: CASSEGWTSGGAVYNEQFF. DNA for the CDR3: TGTGCCAGCAGTGAAGGCTGGACTAGCGGGGGGGCCGTCTACAATGAGCAGTTCTTC.